Listed below are T cell receptor beta chains from one sample, sequenced in a study of ipilimumab plus nivolumab after autologous stem cell transplantation. Using immunoSEQ multiplex PCR, the repertoire was profiled, and TCRdb retains in-frame clones only, with some absent. The table shows approximately 6,900 clones, with 85% to 90% occurring only once. This specimen was PBMCs, taken in a trial of ipilimumab plus nivolumab as post-transplant consolidation. These TCRs come from a female donor with multiple myeloma. The CDR3 runs from the conserved cysteine through the conserved F or W. D genes are given only for firm matches. For some rows the clone size is stated as once, few or many, or as a class when expanded; others skip it.

TRBV28	NA	NA	TRBJ2-7	CASSSGQLTYEQYF	TGTGCCAGCAGTTCAGGACAGCTTACCTACGAGCAGTACTTC
TRBV2	NA	NA	TRBJ1-2	CASSEMGNYGYTF	TGTGCCAGCAGTGAAATGGGGAACTATGGCTACACCTTC
TRBV15	NA	NA	TRBJ1-5	CATSRDPGSNQPQHF	TGTGCCACCAGCAGAGATCCCGGGAGCAATCAGCCCCAGCATTTT
TRBV5-1	NA	NA	TRBJ1-2	CASSDPGGVGYTF	TGCGCCAGCAGCGATCCGGGGGGCGTTGGCTACACCTTC
TRBV4-1	NA	NA	TRBJ2-1	CASSPRPQGSYNEQFF	TGCGCCAGCAGTCCTAGGCCCCAGGGCTCCTACAATGAGCAGTTCTTC
TRBV28	NA	NA	TRBJ2-3	CASNGPSRTDTQYF	TGTGCCAGCAACGGACCTTCTCGCACAGATACGCAGTATTTT
TRBV20-1	NA	NA	TRBJ2-7	CSARVSYEQYF	TGCAGTGCTAGGGTATCCTACGAGCAGTACTTC
TRBV6-1	TRBD2	NA	TRBJ2-7	CASSEGAGGPFEQYF	TGTGCCAGCAGTGAAGGAGCGGGAGGGCCTTTCGAGCAGTACTTC
TRBV4-1	TRBD1	NA	TRBJ1-2	CASSQDQQGLANYGYTF	TGCGCCAGCAGCCAAGATCAACAGGGGTTAGCTAACTATGGCTACACCTTC
TRBV19	NA	NA	TRBJ2-1	CASSSGAYNEQFF	TGTGCCAGTAGTTCCGGGGCCTACAATGAGCAGTTCTTC
TRBV4-1	NA	NA	TRBJ2-3	CASSQVGGSTDTQYF	TGCGCCAGCAGCCAAGTAGGGGGGAGCACAGATACGCAGTATTTT
TRBV28	NA	NA	TRBJ1-2	CASSFPGTDYGYTF	TGTGCCAGCAGTTTCCCCGGGACGGACTATGGCTACACCTTC
TRBV7-8	NA	NA	TRBJ2-1	CASSATPRLYYNEQFF	TGTGCCAGCAGCGCGACCCCGAGACTCTACTACAATGAGCAGTTCTTC
TRBV11-2	NA	NA	TRBJ1-2	CASSLAAGSVYTF	TGTGCCAGCAGCTTAGCGGCAGGGTCTGTCTACACCTTC
TRBV10-2	NA	NA	TRBJ1-2	CASTHPDYGYTF	TGCGCCAGCACCCACCCAGACTATGGCTACACCTTC
TRBV7-2	NA	NA	TRBJ2-5	CASSQDGLETQYF	TGTGCCAGTTCTCAGGATGGGTTAGAGACCCAGTACTTC
TRBV5-1	NA	NA	TRBJ2-3	CASSLDVGAKGLGF	TGCGCCAGCAGCTTGGATGTGGGGGCGAAAGGCCTAGGATTT
TRBV5-1	TRBD1	NA	TRBJ2-7	CASSLVTGASYEQYF	TGCGCCAGCAGCTTGGTTACAGGGGCCTCCTACGAGCAGTACTTC
TRBV18	TRBD1	NA	TRBJ1-2	CASSQPGQEGGYGYTF	TGTGCCAGCTCACAGCCCGGACAGGAGGGAGGCTATGGCTACACCTTC
TRBV6-5	NA	NA	TRBJ1-3	CASSYSHRDNTIYF	TGTGCCAGCAGTTACTCCCACAGGGACAACACCATATATTTT
TRBV9	NA	once	TRBJ1-4	CASSVEGANEKLFF	TGTGCCAGCAGCGTCGAGGGGGCTAATGAAAAACTGTTTTTT
TRBV19	NA	NA	TRBJ1-2	CASSGSTSNYGYTF	TGTGCCAGTAGCGGGTCGACATCTAACTATGGCTACACCTTC
TRBV6-6	NA	NA	TRBJ1-1	CASITGFPEGEAFF	TGTGCCAGCATTACCGGATTTCCTGAGGGTGAAGCTTTCTTT
TRBV7-2	NA	once	TRBJ2-3	CASSLRASTDTQYF	TGTGCCAGCAGCTTAAGGGCTAGCACAGATACGCAGTATTTT
TRBV28	NA	once	TRBJ2-6	CASGGGGANVLTF	TGTGCCAGCGGGGGCGGTGGGGCCAACGTCCTGACTTTC
TRBV11-3	NA	once	TRBJ1-1	CASSSRPREEAFF	TGTGCCAGCAGCTCCCGACCCAGGGAAGAAGCTTTCTTT